This T cell receptor (beta chain) was captured by sequencing in a study of T cell responses to AZD1222 COVID-19 vaccine. On this clone: What it recognizes is unknown.

Germline assignment: CDR1 MNHEY and CDR2 SMNVEV (reference sequence). This CDR3 has 16 amino acids. V gave up 6 bases and J gave up 0 bases, with 14 bases separating them. The data were produced by immunoSEQ multiplex PCR, yet TCRdb's version contains in-frame clones alone and is incomplete. The table includes fewer than 200,000 clones, about 92% detected once. Findings and limits, study-wide: Mostly white British, mostly female donors; authors suggested clonal diversity may be underestimated. Two doses of AZD1222 preceded a rise in Spike-specific TCR breadth and depth. Spike-spanning, vaccine-associated CD4 TCRs were dominant at 160-218 and 743-854. Of the AZD1222 recipients, only 5 or 6 were seropositive at baseline.

The rearrangement joins TRBV27 to TRBJ1-4; tentative D call: TRBD1 (5 bases). The receptor's source is an adult in good health. Sequencing was performed on peripheral blood, taken on day 0 of AZD1222 vaccination. The CDR3 DNA follows: TGTGCCAGCAGGGATCTTCGGGACGCAACTAATGAAAAACTGTTTTTT. Amino acid sequence: CASRDLRDATNEKLFF. The variable domain in full, with the rest retrieved from reference TRBV27 and TRBJ1-4, is EAQVTQNPRYLITVTGKKLTVTCSQNMNHEYMSWYRQDPGLGLRQIYYSMNVEVTDKGDVPEGYKVSRKEKRNFPLILESPSPNQTSLYFCASRDLRDATNEKLFFGSGTQLSVL.